This T cell receptor beta chain stems from a study of T cell repertoires in cytomegalovirus infection. Study-level background: In the study, CMV epitopes included recently identified HLA-C-restricted and well-studied HLA-B-restricted ones.

About this clonotype: Its specificity is unknown.

The CDR3 is made up of 14 amino acids. With V trimmed by 6 bases and J by 5 bases, 8 bases remained unmatched. The germline CDR1 and CDR2 sequences are DFQATT and SNEGSKA (reference sequence). TCRdb processed the reads anew with MiXCR; each CDR3 protein has one entry. The table lists roughly 990,000 distinct CDR3 sequences, less than 40% of them singletons. The receptor comes from a human donor in good health (CMV status not recorded). Some clones in this sample may be carry-over from other donors' samples. The specimen comprised cultured CD8+ T cells from PBMCs, sampled from culture after CMV antigen stimulation. The J gene is TRBJ2-5, the V gene TRBV20-1; TRBD1 aligns across 11 bases. The CDR3 DNA is TGCAGTGCCACCGGGACAGGGGGATATGAGACCCAGTACTTC. Translating it yields CSATGTGGYETQYF.